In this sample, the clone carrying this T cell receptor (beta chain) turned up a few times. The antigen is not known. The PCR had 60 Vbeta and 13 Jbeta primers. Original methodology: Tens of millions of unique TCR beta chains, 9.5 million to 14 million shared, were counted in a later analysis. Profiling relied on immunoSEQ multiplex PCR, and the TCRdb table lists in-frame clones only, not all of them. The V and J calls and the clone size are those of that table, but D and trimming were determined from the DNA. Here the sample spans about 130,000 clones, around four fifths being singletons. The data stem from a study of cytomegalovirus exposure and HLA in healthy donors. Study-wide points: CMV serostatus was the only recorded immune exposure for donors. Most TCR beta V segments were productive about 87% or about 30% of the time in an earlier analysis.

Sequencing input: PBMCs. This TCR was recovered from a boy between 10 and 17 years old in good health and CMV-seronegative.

The CDR3 loop is CASSIRLPTGTGNTIYF. The CDR3 DNA reads as TGTGCCAGCAGCATCCGACTCCCGACAGGCACTGGAAACACCATATATTTT. The chain links TRBV7-8 to TRBJ1-3; TRBD1 might be the D (6 bases). The length of the CDR3 is 17 residues. Trimming took 5 bases from V and 2 from J, leaving 19 bases between them. Germline CDR1 reads SGHVS; CDR2 reads FQNEAQ.